A single sample is the source of the 21 T cell receptor beta chains below, sequenced in a study of T cell repertoires in cytomegalovirus infection. Each CDR3 protein gets one entry after TCRdb re-called the reads with MiXCR. The sample records 350,000 to 450,000 distinct CDR3 sequences, 15% to 20% being singletons. The specimen sequenced was PBMCs. All receptors come from a human donor in good health (CMV status not recorded). Some clones in this sample may be carry-over from other donors' samples.

This clonotype occurred a few times. The chain couples TRBV19 to TRBJ2-3; either TRBD1 or TRBD2 may supply D (6 bases each). The CDR3 sequence is 16 residues long. Germline CDR1 is LNHDA and CDR2 is SQIVND (reference sequence). The V end lost 3 bases, the J end lost 3 bases, and 16 bases lay between the germline ends. CDR3 sequence (DNA): TGTGCCAGTAGTATCTCGGGGGCTCTTTGGACAGATACGCAGTATTTT. It is translated as CASSISGALWTDTQYF.

The chain links TRBV12-3 or TRBV12-4 to TRBJ1-5; D may be TRBD1 (6 bases). V was cut by 3 bases and J by 3 bases, with 9 bases left in between. The CDR3 sequence is 14 residues long. DNA for the CDR3: TGTGCCAGCAGTTTCGGACAGCCCAATCAGCCCCAGCATTTT. It codes for CASSFGQPNQPQHF.

This clonotype was picked up many times. The V call is TRBV12-3 or TRBV12-4, the J call TRBJ1-1; tentatively, D is TRBD1 (5 bases). The V gene lost 3 bases and the J gene lost 0 bases, with 17 bases spanning the gap. The CDR3 extends over 17 amino acids. DNA for the CDR3: TGTGCCAGCAGTTTCTCTGTGGGGACTGACATGAACACTGAAGCTTTCTTT. Its protein product is CASSFSVGTDMNTEAFF.

The chain uses TRBV7-2 and TRBJ1-1, with D unclear. Trimming removed 0 bases at V and 1 base at J, with 12 bases between. The CDR3 loop spans 16 amino acids. Germline V lookup: CDR1 SGHTA, CDR2 FQGNSA. CDR3: CASSLALASPNTEAFF. CDR3 coding DNA: TGTGCCAGCAGCTTAGCGTTAGCCAGTCCGAACACTGAAGCTTTCTTT.

The J gene is TRBJ2-2, the V gene TRBV7-3; maybe TRBD1 (6 bases). CDR1 is SGHTA and CDR2 is FQGTGA in the germline V gene. Trimming shortened V by 5 bases and J by 4 bases, and 17 bases separated the two germline ends. The CDR3 contains 16 residues. DNA of the CDR3: TGTGCCAGCAGCCACAGGGCAGGTAGTTCCACCGGGGAGCTGTTTTTT. Residues: CASSHRAGSSTGELFF.

This clonotype was observed at least ten times. This chain connects TRBV10-3 to TRBJ2-7; 11 bases agree with TRBD1. The CDR3 sequence is 17 residues long. Germline loops: CDR1 ENHRY, CDR2 SYGVKD. V gave up 7 bases and J gave up 4 bases; unmatched junction bases: 15. The CDR3 DNA sequence: TGTGCCATCACCCCAGGACAGGGGGCCTCCTCCGGATACGAGCAGTACTTC. Protein product: CAITPGQGASSGYEQYF.

This clonotype appeared a few times. The J gene is TRBJ2-3, the V gene TRBV10-3, with 7 bases lining up with TRBD2. J lost 6 bases, V lost 0 bases, and 12 bases had no gene match. Germline CDR1 is ENHRY and CDR2 is SYGVKD. The CDR3 loop spans 17 amino acids. The CDR3 DNA is TGTGCCATCAGTGAGTCGTGGGGAAGCGGGATAGTGGATACGCAGTATTTT. Translated, it gives CAISESWGSGIVDTQYF.

The chain joins TRBV4-1 to TRBJ2-5, with 9 bases lining up with TRBD2. Germline-derived CDR1 and CDR2 are MGHRA and YSYEKL. This CDR3 is 14 amino acids long. V was clipped by 2 bases and J by 4 bases; unmatched bases: 2. CDR3 DNA: TGCGCCAGCAGCCAACTGACTAGCGGAGAGACCCAGTACTTC. Protein: CASSQLTSGETQYF.

This clonotype appeared many times. This chain connects TRBV7-2 to TRBJ1-5; D is possibly TRBD1 (5 bases). The CDR3 has 13 residues. The V gene lost 2 bases and the J gene lost 9 bases, with 11 bases spanning the gap. Germline V gene data show CDR1 as SGHTA and CDR2 as FQGNSA. DNA of the CDR3: TGTGCCAGCAGCTTAAATGGGGGAAGGCCCCAGCATTTT. Translation: CASSLNGGRPQHF.

The table lists this clonotype with many counts. The gene calls are TRBV7-9 and TRBJ2-5, with 10 bases fitting TRBD2. The CDR3 has 14 residues. Losses at the gene ends were 11 bases for V and 2 bases for J; bases not matched to a gene: 8. Looked up from germline, CDR1 is SEHNR and CDR2 is FQNEAQ (reference sequence). CDR3 sequence: CAASAGGFQETQYF. CDR3 bases: TGTGCCGCCTCAGCGGGGGGGTTTCAAGAGACCCAGTACTTC.

The chain combines TRBV6-5 with TRBJ2-7; D gene uncertain. Germline CDR1 is MNHEY and CDR2 is SVGAGI. The CDR3 runs 13 residues. Trimming stripped 8 bases from V and 0 bases from J, with 11 bases between. The DNA of the CDR3 is TGTGCCAGCGGGTCTCCTGCCTCCTACGAGCAGTACTTC. Its translation is CASGSPASYEQYF.

In regard to this clonotype: A much larger clone lies one base from this, so it may be a read error. The CDR3 loop is CASSSTGGISEQYF. Written as DNA, the CDR3 is TGTGCCAGCAGCTCCACAGGGGGCATCTCCGAGCAGTACTTC. The chain employs TRBV5-6 and TRBJ2-7; 9 positions agree with TRBD1. Looked up from germline, CDR1 is SGHDT and CDR2 is YYEEEE. J lost 6 bases, V lost 3 bases, and 7 bases had no gene match. The CDR3 sequence is 14 residues long.

As regards this clonotype: Mismatch with germline at one junction end may stem from a read error. Here the CDR3 DNA reads TGTGCCAGCACCTTAAGGAGCAGGGGGGGGTCTGAAGCTTTCTTT. Translated: CASTLRSRGGSEAFF. The chain joins TRBV11-2 to TRBJ1-1; 7 bases are a match to TRBD1. CDR1 is SGHAT and CDR2 is FQNNGV in the germline V gene. This CDR3 is 15 amino acids long.

This rearrangement joins TRBV24-1 to TRBJ1-5; 11 nucleotides line up with TRBD1. V lost 3 bases to trimming and J lost 1 base; unmatched junction nucleotides: 1. There are 16 residues in the CDR3. Germline CDR1 is KGHDR and CDR2 is SFDVKD. The CDR3 coding sequence is TGTGCCACCAGTGATGGGGACAGGGGGAGCAATCAGCCCCAGCATTTT. This codes for CATSDGDRGSNQPQHF.

This clonotype was seen a few times. The rearrangement uses TRBV5-5 and TRBJ1-1; the match to TRBD1 covers 11 bases. The CDR3 has 16 amino acids. Germline V lookup: CDR1 SGHKS, CDR2 YYEKEE (reference sequence). Trimming took 2 bases from V and 5 from J; bases not matched to a gene: 8. CDR3 sequence (DNA): TGTGCCAGCAGCTTCGGGACAGGGGGGGTTGGGACTGAAGCTTTCTTT. Translated: CASSFGTGGVGTEAFF. Variable domain in full (rest from reference TRBV5-5 and TRBJ1-1): DAGVTQSPTHLIKTRGQQVTLRCSPISGHKSVSWYQQVLGQGPQFIFQYYEKEERGRGNFPDRFSARQFPNYSSELNVNALLLGDSALYLCASSFGTGGVGTEAFFGQGTRLTVV.

This clonotype was found a few times. The chain couples TRBV7-2 to TRBJ1-5; TRBD1 might be the D (5 bases). With 4 bases removed from V and 3 bases from J, the gap between germline ends came to 16 bases. CDR1 is SGHTA, CDR2 FQGNSA, per germline. CDR3 size: 16 residues. CDR3: CASSSEAGKVNQPQHF. In nucleotides, the CDR3 is TGTGCCAGCAGCTCCGAAGCAGGGAAGGTCAATCAGCCCCAGCATTTT.

This clonotype was counted a few times. The V call is TRBV7-2, the J call TRBJ2-1; TRBD2 aligns across 12 bases. The germline gives CDR1 SGHTA, CDR2 FQGNSA. J gave up 7 bases and V 3 bases, and 4 bases lay outside the gene matches. The CDR3 sequence is 15 residues long. In nucleotides, the CDR3 is TGTGCCAGCAGCTTCTCTAGCGGGGGGGGGAATGAGCAGTTCTTC. It specifies CASSFSSGGGNEQFF.

This clonotype was observed a handful of times. The V gene is TRBV12-3 or TRBV12-4, the J gene TRBJ1-5; D gene ambiguous. This CDR3 comprises 14 residues. Trimming left V 1 base short and J 8 bases short, with 12 bases between. Written as DNA, the CDR3 is TGTGCCAGCAGTTTAGGTCGGGTTGGGGAGCCCCAGCATTTT. Amino acids: CASSLGRVGEPQHF.

This clonotype was recorded a few times. The rearrangement uses TRBV27 and TRBJ2-2; 8 bases map to TRBD2. After removal of 5 bases from V and 1 base from J, the junction contained 9 bases not matched to a gene. This CDR3 is built from 17 residues. Germline loops: CDR1 MNHEY, CDR2 SMNVEV (reference sequence). CDR3 DNA: TGTGCCAGCAGTCCGTATTCTAGCGGGCTGAACACCGGGGAGCTGTTTTTT. The encoded protein is CASSPYSSGLNTGELFF.

This chain uses TRBV5-1 with TRBJ2-7, with 8 bases aligning to TRBD2. CDR3 length: 13 amino acids. Trimming cost V 7 bases and J 7 bases; bases outside gene matches: 10. Germline V gene data show CDR1 as SGHRS and CDR2 as YFSETQ. The CDR3 DNA sequence: TGCGCCAGCGGGAGCGGGAGCTTGTCTGAGCAGTACTTC. Its protein is CASGSGSLSEQYF.

This clonotype came up many times. The chain employs TRBV7-6 and TRBJ1-4; D is unclear. V lost 2 bases, J lost 7 bases, and 8 bases lay in between. There are 13 residues in the CDR3. The germline V gene has CDR1 SGHVS and CDR2 FNYEAQ. Here the CDR3 DNA reads TGTGCCAGCAGCTTAAACCCTGGTGAAAAACTGTTTTTT. Residues: CASSLNPGEKLFF.